These 25 T cell receptor beta chains share one sample of origin, sequenced in a study of blood T cell repertoires in COVID-19 (dated by TCRdb to 2020 to 2022). The receptor library was made with the immunoSEQ multiplex PCR assay. Held by TCRdb, this immuneACCESS table contains in-frame sequences only and omits some clones. Under half of the omission traces to an unresolved V gene where checked; the cause of the rest is unknown. For this sample there are about 140,000 clones; about nine tenths appear just once. Approximately 2.5% of the sample rests with the top ten. What was sequenced was peripheral blood. The receptor set was obtained from a human donor with COVID-19, enrolled during active disease. The donor label of this sample is uncertain.

The chain joins TRBV5-6 to TRBJ1-2, with D perhaps matching TRBD1 (6 bases). The germline V gene encodes CDR1 SGHDT and CDR2 YYEEEE. Trimming shortened V by 4 bases and J by 7 bases, and 11 bases separated the two germline ends. The length of the CDR3 is 12 residues. In DNA form, the CDR3 reads TGTGCCAGCAGCGGGGGACACGCTGGCTACACCTTC. Translating gives CASSGGHAGYTF. Looking up the rest from reference TRBV5-6 and TRBJ1-2 gives the full variable domain: DAGVTQSPTHLIKTRGQQVTLRCSPKSGHDTVSWYQQALGQGPQFIFQYYEEEERQRGNFPDRFSGHQFPNYSSELNVNALLLGDSALYLCASSGGHAGYTFGSGTRLTVV.

This clone was seen only once. The rearrangement uses TRBV19 and TRBJ1-1; tentative D call: TRBD1 (6 bases). The CDR3 has 12 amino acids. CDR1 LNHDA and CDR2 SQIVND come from the germline V gene (reference sequence). The ends were cut back, 10 bases at V and 4 bases at J, with 13 bases in the middle. DNA of the CDR3: TGTGCCACGCAGGGGAAGGGCACTGAAGCTTTCTTT. It yields the protein CATQGKGTEAFF.

The J gene is TRBJ2-3, the V gene TRBV10-3; 11 nucleotides match TRBD1. The germline V gene encodes CDR1 ENHRY and CDR2 SYGVKD. This CDR3 contains 18 residues. The V segment lost 4 bases and the J segment 4 bases; nucleotides outside the gene matches: 13. CDR3 amino acids: CAISASGQGAFKSDTQYF. The CDR3 nucleotides are TGTGCCATCAGTGCGAGTGGACAGGGGGCATTTAAATCAGATACGCAGTATTTT.

The J gene is TRBJ1-5, the V gene TRBV6-5, with D possibly matching TRBD1 (5 bases). This CDR3 is built from 12 residues. CDR1 and CDR2 (germline): MNHEY, SVGAGI. Trimming removed 7 bases from V and 8 bases from J, with 12 bases in between. CDR3 DNA: TGTGCCAGCAACCTCAGGGCCAAGCCCCAGCATTTT. Translated: CASNLRAKPQHF.

The rearrangement joins TRBV29-1 to TRBJ2-7; 11 nucleotides agree with TRBD1. CDR1 and CDR2 from the germline V gene are SQVTM and ANQGSEA. This CDR3 is built from 15 residues. The V gene end was trimmed by 6 bases and the J gene end by 4 bases; junction bases not matched to a gene: 11. The CDR3 is CSVRTRGTGGYEQYF. CDR3 coding DNA: TGCAGCGTACGGACTAGGGGGACAGGGGGTTACGAGCAGTACTTC.

This rearrangement joins TRBV6-5 to TRBJ1-2; D unclear. Trimming pared 6 bases from V and 7 bases from J, leaving 15 bases between. There are 13 residues in the CDR3. The germline V gene has CDR1 MNHEY and CDR2 SVGAGI. CDR3: CASRPGGFIGYTF. The CDR3 bases are TGTGCCAGCAGGCCTGGAGGGTTTATTGGCTACACCTTC.

This clone appeared a single time. This chain links TRBV4-1 with TRBJ2-7, with TRBD2 matching 7 bases. Germline V gene lookup returns CDR1 MGHRA and CDR2 YSYEKL. There are 16 residues in the CDR3. Germline trimming cut 2 bases from V and 2 bases from J; bases unmatched to any gene: 9. CDR3: CASSQPTRGRAYEQYF. CDR3 nucleotides: TGCGCCAGCAGCCAACCGACCCGGGGGAGGGCCTACGAGCAGTACTTC.

The gene calls are TRBV19 and TRBJ1-1, with TRBD1 matching 11 bases. CDR3 length equals 15 residues. Germline loops: CDR1 LNHDA, CDR2 SQIVND (reference sequence). Trimming removed 0 bases from V and 4 bases from J; junction bases left unmatched: 1. In DNA, the CDR3 is TGTGCCAGTAGTATAGATGGGACAGGGGGCACTGAAGCTTTCTTT. Amino acid sequence: CASSIDGTGGTEAFF.

The V call is TRBV6-5, the J call TRBJ1-5; TRBD1 agrees at 8 bases. Germline CDR1 reads MNHEY; CDR2 reads SVGAGI. The J segment lost 7 bases and the V segment lost 0 bases, leaving 5 bases of the junction unmatched. This CDR3 has 15 amino acids. CDR3 DNA sequence: TGTGCCAGCAGTTACTCGACAGGGGTTGGCCAGCCCCAGCATTTT. Its protein product is CASSYSTGVGQPQHF.

The V gene is TRBV10-3, the J gene TRBJ2-3; 8 bases match TRBD1. Germline V CDR1 and CDR2: ENHRY, SYGVKD. The J segment lost 2 bases and the V segment lost 9 bases, leaving 13 bases of the junction unmatched. This CDR3 is 16 amino acids long. As DNA, the CDR3 is TGTGCCATTAACCTGACAGGGGAAAAGTTCACAGATACGCAGTATTTT. It yields the protein CAINLTGEKFTDTQYF.

The CDR3 reads CASRPTGAGANVLTF. The CDR3 DNA reads as TGTGCCAGCAGACCCACAGGGGCTGGGGCCAACGTCCTGACTTTC. The chain links TRBV3-1 (or the pseudogene TRBV3-2) to TRBJ2-6, with 7 bases identical to TRBD1. V lost 6 bases and J lost 2; bases outside the gene matches: 4. The germline CDR1 and CDR2 sequences are LGHDT and YNNKEL (reference sequence). This CDR3 has 15 residues.

The rearrangement links TRBV6-6 to TRBJ2-7, with D perhaps matching TRBD1 (6 bases). Germline V gene lookup returns CDR1 MNHNY and CDR2 SVGAGI (reference sequence). The CDR3 covers 16 residues. The V end lost 6 bases, the J end lost 2 bases, and 20 bases lay between the germline ends. The chain's CDR3 is CASSYTGEGETYEQYF. In DNA, the CDR3 is TGTGCCAGCAGCTACACGGGCGAGGGGGAAACCTACGAGCAGTACTTC.

This rearrangement joins TRBV30 to TRBJ2-1; 11 positions agree with TRBD2. The trim removed 3 bases at V and 7 bases at J, leaving 5 bases unmatched. Looked up from germline, CDR1 is GTSNPN and CDR2 is SVGIG (reference sequence). This CDR3 comprises 14 residues. This CDR3 reads CAWSLAGGRNEQFF. As DNA, the CDR3 is TGTGCCTGGAGCTTAGCGGGAGGGCGGAATGAGCAGTTCTTC. Drawing the rest from reference TRBV30 and TRBJ2-1, the complete variable domain is SQTIHQWPATLVQPVGSPLSLECTVEGTSNPNLYWYRQAAGRGLQLLFYSVGIGQISSEVPQNLSASRPQDRQFILSSKKLLLSDSGFYLCAWSLAGGRNEQFFGPGTRLTVL.

The chain joins TRBV9 to TRBJ1-5, with D hard to call. CDR1 and CDR2 from the germline V gene are SGDLS and YYNGEE. CDR3 length: 15 residues. The V end lost 1 base, the J end lost 6 bases, and 14 bases lay between the germline ends. This CDR3 is CASSVNPSGSQPQHF. CDR3 in DNA: TGTGCCAGCAGCGTAAACCCCTCGGGGTCTCAGCCCCAGCATTTT.

The chain uses TRBV27 and TRBJ2-5; tentatively, D is TRBD2 (5 bases). Trimming removed 3 bases at V and 6 bases at J, with 11 bases between. This CDR3 comprises 13 residues. The germline V gene has CDR1 MNHEY and CDR2 SMNVEV (reference sequence). The CDR3 protein is CASSLRVGKTQYF. In nucleotides, the CDR3 is TGTGCCAGCAGTTTGAGGGTCGGGAAGACCCAGTACTTC.

The J gene is TRBJ1-6, the V gene TRBV5-1; D is undetermined. CDR3 size: 17 residues. Between the trimmed V and J ends, which lost 0 bases and 0 bases, there was a span of 10 bases. Germline V gives CDR1 SGHRS, CDR2 YFSETQ. CDR3 sequence reads: CASSLEGASSYNSPLHF. CDR3 DNA: TGCGCCAGCAGCTTGGAAGGAGCTAGCTCCTATAATTCACCCCTCCACTTT.

The V gene is TRBV27, the J gene TRBJ1-6; the match to TRBD1 covers 7 bases. The CDR3 consists of 15 residues. Germline V gene sequence: CDR1 MNHEY, CDR2 SMNVEV (reference sequence). Trimming cost V 6 bases and J 6 bases; bases outside gene matches: 8. The CDR3 loop reads CASSPAGGFNSPLHF. The CDR3 DNA sequence: TGTGCCAGCAGCCCGGCAGGGGGGTTTAATTCACCCCTCCACTTT.

The chain employs TRBV10-3 and TRBJ2-7; possible D gene TRBD1, 6 bases. Germline assignment: CDR1 ENHRY and CDR2 SYGVKD. The CDR3 runs 14 residues. V lost 4 bases to trimming and J lost 0 bases, with 10 bases between them. This chain's CDR3 is CAISAAGDSYEQYF. The CDR3 DNA is TGTGCCATCAGTGCCGCAGGGGACTCCTACGAGCAGTACTTC.

The gene calls are TRBV18 and TRBJ1-4, with 7 bases aligning to TRBD1. The ends lost 4 bases at V and 0 bases at J; junction bases unmatched: 2. The V gene's germline CDR1 is KGHSH and CDR2 LQKENI. The CDR3 is made up of 15 amino acids. As DNA, the CDR3 is TGTGCCAGCTCACTGGGACAGTCAACTAATGAAAAACTGTTTTTT. The encoded protein is CASSLGQSTNEKLFF.

V is TRBV19 and J is TRBJ2-1; possible D gene TRBD1, 5 bases. The CDR3 extends over 12 amino acids. Per germline, CDR1 LNHDA and CDR2 SQIVND (reference sequence). V was clipped by 2 bases and J by 10 bases, with 9 bases between them. This chain's CDR3 is CASSIQGPEQFF. DNA of the CDR3: TGTGCCAGTAGTATACAGGGTCCCGAGCAGTTCTTC.

The rearrangement uses TRBV5-4 and TRBJ1-3; TRBD1 aligns across 8 bases. Germline assignment: CDR1 SGHNT and CDR2 YYREEE (reference sequence). This CDR3 comprises 19 residues. Unmatched junction bases numbered 17, after V lost 2 bases and J lost 4 bases. The CDR3 sequence: CASSFSRGLTTGEGNTIYF. CDR3 bases: TGTGCCAGCAGCTTTTCGCGGGGGCTGACGACAGGGGAAGGAAACACCATATATTTT.

The chain uses TRBV29-1 and TRBJ1-5; weak D call: TRBD1 (5 bases). The V gene's germline CDR1 is SQVTM and CDR2 ANQGSEA. V lost 6 bases and J lost 0, with 6 bases in between. CDR3 length: 12 amino acids. Written as DNA, the CDR3 is TGCAGCGTGGGGGGTAGCAATCAGCCCCAGCATTTT. Translating gives CSVGGSNQPQHF.

This clone appeared a few times. This chain joins TRBV19 and TRBJ2-6; D gene unclear. The V end was cut by 7 bases, the J end by 1 base, with 8 bases between. This CDR3 region has 14 residues. Germline CDR1 LNHDA, CDR2 SQIVND (reference sequence). Written as DNA, the CDR3 is TGTGCCAGTATGAAGCGTTCTGGGGCCAACGTCCTGACTTTC. It encodes CASMKRSGANVLTF.

CDR3 loop: CSVRDTAYEQYF. The CDR3 bases are TGCAGCGTTCGGGACACCGCCTACGAGCAGTACTTC. The genes are TRBV29-1 and TRBJ2-7, with TRBD1 as a possible D gene (6 bases). Per germline, CDR1 SQVTM and CDR2 ANQGSEA. Trimming took off 5 bases at V and 2 bases at J, with 10 bases between the two ends. This CDR3 has 12 amino acids.

J is TRBJ1-4 and V is TRBV27; the match to TRBD1 covers 7 bases. Germline V gene lookup returns CDR1 MNHEY and CDR2 SMNVEV (reference sequence). This CDR3 has 18 amino acids. The trim removed 5 bases at V and 0 bases at J, leaving 12 bases unmatched. CDR3 sequence reads: CASSRVRDRLTTNEKLFF. CDR3 DNA sequence: TGTGCCAGCAGTCGCGTCCGGGACAGACTTACAACTAATGAAAAACTGTTTTTT.